This note documents a single TCR beta chain sequence. A Seattle source enrolled patients during active infection and followed them longitudinally. This CDR3 comprises 14 residues. The V end was cut by 7 bases, the J end by 7 bases, with 19 bases between. The V gene's germline CDR1 is SNHLY and CDR2 FYNNEI. The data were obtained in a study of blood T cell repertoires in COVID-19. The overall study: Material from acute and convalescent COVID-19 was sourced from the United States, Italy and Spain. The analysed material was cDNA or gDNA that came from T cells, B-cell-depleted T cells, or PBMCs.

How the authors handled the data: Reference gene primer amplification in the assay estimated nucleated cell counts. Clones were read by immunoSEQ multiplex PCR, and TCRdb kept only the in-frame ones, dropping some. The V and J calls and clone size come from that table; D and trimming were worked out from the DNA. The repertoire holds 300,000 to 350,000 clones, with around 89% as singletons. The chain uses TRBV2 and TRBJ1-2; D gene unclear. Sequenced material: peripheral blood. The clonotype originates from a woman in her 30s with COVID-19, enrolled during active disease. CDR3: CASISRAGGSGYTF. CDR3 DNA sequence: TGTGCCAGCATTTCGAGGGCCGGCGGTAGTGGCTACACCTTC. Full variable domain (outside the CDR3, taken from reference TRBV2 and TRBJ1-2): EPEVTQTPSHQVTQMGQEVILRCVPISNHLYFYWYRQILGQKVEFLVSFYNNEISEKSEIFDDQFSVERPDGSNFTLKIRSTKLEDSAMYFCASISRAGGSGYTFGSGTRLTVV.